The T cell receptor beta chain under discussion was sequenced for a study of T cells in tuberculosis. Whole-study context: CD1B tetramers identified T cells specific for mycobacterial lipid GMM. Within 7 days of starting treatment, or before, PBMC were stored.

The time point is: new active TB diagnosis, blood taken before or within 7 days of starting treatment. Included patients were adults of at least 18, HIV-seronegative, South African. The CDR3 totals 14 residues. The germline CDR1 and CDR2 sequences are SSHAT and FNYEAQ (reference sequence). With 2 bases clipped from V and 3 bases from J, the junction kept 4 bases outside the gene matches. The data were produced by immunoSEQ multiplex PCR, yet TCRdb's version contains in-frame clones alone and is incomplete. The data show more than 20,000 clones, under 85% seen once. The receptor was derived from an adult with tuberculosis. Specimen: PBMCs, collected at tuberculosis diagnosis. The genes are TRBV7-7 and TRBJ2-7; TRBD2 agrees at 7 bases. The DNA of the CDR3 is TGTGCCAGCAGCTTATTGGGCGGGGGCTACGAGCAGTACTTC. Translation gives CASSLLGGGYEQYF.